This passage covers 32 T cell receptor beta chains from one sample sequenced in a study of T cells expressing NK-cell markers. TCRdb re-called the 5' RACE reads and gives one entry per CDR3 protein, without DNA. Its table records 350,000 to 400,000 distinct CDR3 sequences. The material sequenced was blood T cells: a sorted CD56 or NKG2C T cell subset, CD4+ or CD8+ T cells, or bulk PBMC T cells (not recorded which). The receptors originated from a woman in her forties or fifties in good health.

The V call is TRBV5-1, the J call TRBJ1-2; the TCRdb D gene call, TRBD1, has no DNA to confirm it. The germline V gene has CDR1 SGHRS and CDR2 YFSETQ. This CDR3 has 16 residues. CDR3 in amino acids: CASSHEQGASYYGYTF. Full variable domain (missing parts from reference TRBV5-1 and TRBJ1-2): KAGVTQTPRYLIKTRGQQVTLSCSPISGHRSVSWYQQTPGQGLQFLFEYFSETQRNKGNFPGRFSGRQFSNSRSEMNVSTLELGDSALYLCASSHEQGASYYGYTFGSGTRLTVV.

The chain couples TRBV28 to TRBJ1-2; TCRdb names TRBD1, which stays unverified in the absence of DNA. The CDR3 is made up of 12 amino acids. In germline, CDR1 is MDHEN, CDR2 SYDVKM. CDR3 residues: CASRPGNSGYTF.

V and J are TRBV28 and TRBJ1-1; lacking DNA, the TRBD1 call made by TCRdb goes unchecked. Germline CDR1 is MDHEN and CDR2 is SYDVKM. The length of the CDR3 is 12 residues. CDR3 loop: CASFLPGGEAFF.

The CDR3 spells CASSLGLAGAGEQFF. This chain connects TRBV7-9 to TRBJ2-1; TCRdb indicates TRBD2, and absent DNA this call remains unverified. The CDR3 runs to 15 residues. CDR1 is SEHNR and CDR2 is FQNEAQ in the germline V gene (reference sequence). The full variable domain, completed using reference TRBV7-9 and TRBJ2-1, is DTGVSQNPRHKITKRGQNVTFRCDPISEHNRLYWYRQTLGQGPEFLTYFQNEAQLEKSRLLSDRFSAERPKGSFSTLEIQRTEQGDSAMYLCASSLGLAGAGEQFFGPGTRLTVL.

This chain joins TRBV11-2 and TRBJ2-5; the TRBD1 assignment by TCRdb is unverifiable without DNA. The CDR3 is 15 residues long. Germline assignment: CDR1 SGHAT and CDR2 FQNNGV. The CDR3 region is CASSLGMGLPGTQYF. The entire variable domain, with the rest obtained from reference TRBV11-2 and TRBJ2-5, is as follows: EAGVAQSPRYKIIEKRQSVAFWCNPISGHATLYWYQQILGQGPKLLIQFQNNGVVDDSQLPKDRFSAERLKGVDSTLKIQPAKLEDSAVYLCASSLGMGLPGTQYFGPGTRLLVL.

The CDR3: CASSTQRDRVGEAFF. V is TRBV19 and J is TRBJ1-1; the TCRdb D gene call, TRBD1, has no DNA to confirm it. The germline V gene has CDR1 LNHDA and CDR2 SQIVND (reference sequence). The length of the CDR3 is 15 residues.

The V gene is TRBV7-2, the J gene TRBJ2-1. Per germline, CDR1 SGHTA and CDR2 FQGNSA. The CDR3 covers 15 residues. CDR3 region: CASSYYSGRNNEQFF.

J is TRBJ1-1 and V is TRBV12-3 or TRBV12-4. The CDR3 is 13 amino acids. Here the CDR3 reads CASSFEAGVEAFF.

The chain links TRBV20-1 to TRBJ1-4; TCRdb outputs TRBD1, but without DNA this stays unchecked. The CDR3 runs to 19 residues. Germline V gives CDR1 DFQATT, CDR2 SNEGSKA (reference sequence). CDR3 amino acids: CSAFSAGERSRGTNEKLFF.

The CDR3 is CATSRGDRSGGYTF. The V call is TRBV15, the J call TRBJ1-2; TCRdb's D call of TRBD1 is untestable without DNA. The CDR3 spans 14 residues. CDR1 is LNHNV, CDR2 YYDKDF, per germline (reference sequence).

The CDR3 reads CASSERTSGTRQGTQYF. The chain carries TRBV9 and TRBJ2-5; TCRdb outputs TRBD2, but without DNA this stays unchecked. Germline CDR1 is SGDLS and CDR2 is YYNGEE. CDR3 length: 17 amino acids.

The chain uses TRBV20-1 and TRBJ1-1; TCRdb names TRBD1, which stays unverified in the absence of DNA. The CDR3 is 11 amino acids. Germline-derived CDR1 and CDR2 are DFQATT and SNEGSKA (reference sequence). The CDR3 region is CSAVGVPEAFF.

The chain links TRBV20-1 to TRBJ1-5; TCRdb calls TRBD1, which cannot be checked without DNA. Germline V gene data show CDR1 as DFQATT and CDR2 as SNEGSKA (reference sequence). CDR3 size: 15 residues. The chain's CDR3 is CSARQGSGLSQPQHF.

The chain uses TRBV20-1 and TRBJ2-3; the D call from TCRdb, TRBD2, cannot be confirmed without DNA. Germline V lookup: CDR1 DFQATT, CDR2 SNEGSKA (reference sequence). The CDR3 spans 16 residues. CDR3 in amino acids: CSAQLTSRSSTDTQYF.

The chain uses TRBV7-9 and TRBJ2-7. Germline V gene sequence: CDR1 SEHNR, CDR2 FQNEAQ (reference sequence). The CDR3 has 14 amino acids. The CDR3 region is CASSLGPQLYEQYF.

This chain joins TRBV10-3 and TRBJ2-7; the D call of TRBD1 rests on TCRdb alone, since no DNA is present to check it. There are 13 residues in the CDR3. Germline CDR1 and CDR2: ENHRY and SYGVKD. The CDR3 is CATGTGRAYEQYF.

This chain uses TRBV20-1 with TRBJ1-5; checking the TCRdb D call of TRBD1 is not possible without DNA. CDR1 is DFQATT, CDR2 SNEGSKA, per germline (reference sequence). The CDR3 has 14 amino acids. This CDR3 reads CSARMGAVGLPQHF.

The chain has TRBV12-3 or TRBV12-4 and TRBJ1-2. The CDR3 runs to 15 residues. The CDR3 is CASKGPQQGNYGYTF.

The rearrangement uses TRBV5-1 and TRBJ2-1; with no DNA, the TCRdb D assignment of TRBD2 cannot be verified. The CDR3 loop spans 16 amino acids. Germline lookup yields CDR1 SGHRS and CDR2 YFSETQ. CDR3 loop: CASSRDGTSGDNEQFF.

CDR3: CASSQDLEWRNTEAFF. This sequence joins TRBV3-1 and TRBJ1-1. The CDR3 has 16 amino acids. The germline gives CDR1 LGHDT, CDR2 YNNKEL (reference sequence).

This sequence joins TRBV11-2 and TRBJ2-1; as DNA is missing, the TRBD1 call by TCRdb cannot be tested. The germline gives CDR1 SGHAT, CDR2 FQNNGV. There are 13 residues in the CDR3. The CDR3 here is CASSRGLGNEQFF.

CDR3 region: CATSRDLRQDRTQYF. The genes are TRBV15 and TRBJ2-5. The germline V gene has CDR1 LNHNV and CDR2 YYDKDF (reference sequence). The CDR3 is 15 amino acids.

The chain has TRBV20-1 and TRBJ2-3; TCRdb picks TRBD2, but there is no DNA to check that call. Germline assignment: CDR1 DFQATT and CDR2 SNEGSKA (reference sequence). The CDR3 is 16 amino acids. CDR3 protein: CSAPSSSGSGSDTQYF.

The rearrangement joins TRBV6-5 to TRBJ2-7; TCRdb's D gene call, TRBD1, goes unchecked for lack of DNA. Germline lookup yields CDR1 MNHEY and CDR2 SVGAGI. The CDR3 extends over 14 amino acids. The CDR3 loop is CASRRTGTGNEQYF.

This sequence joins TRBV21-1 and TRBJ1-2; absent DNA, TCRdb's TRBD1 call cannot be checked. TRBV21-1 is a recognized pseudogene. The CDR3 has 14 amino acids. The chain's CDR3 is CASSKVDTLAGYTF.

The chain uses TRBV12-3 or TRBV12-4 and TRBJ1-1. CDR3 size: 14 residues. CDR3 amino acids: CASSFSIVNTEAFF.

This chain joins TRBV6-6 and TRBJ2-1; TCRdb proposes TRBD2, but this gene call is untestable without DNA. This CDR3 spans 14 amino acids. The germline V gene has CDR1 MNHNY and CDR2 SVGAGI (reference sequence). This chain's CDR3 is CASGVPSTYNEQFF.

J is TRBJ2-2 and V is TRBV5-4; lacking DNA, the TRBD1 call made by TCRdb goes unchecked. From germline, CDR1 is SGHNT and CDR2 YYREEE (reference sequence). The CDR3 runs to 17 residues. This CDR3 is CASSLEALGAGTGELFF.

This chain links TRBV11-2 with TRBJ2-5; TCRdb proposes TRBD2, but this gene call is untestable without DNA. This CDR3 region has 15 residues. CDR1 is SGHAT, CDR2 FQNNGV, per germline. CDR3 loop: CASSFSTSGGETQYF. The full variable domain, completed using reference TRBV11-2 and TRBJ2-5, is EAGVAQSPRYKIIEKRQSVAFWCNPISGHATLYWYQQILGQGPKLLIQFQNNGVVDDSQLPKDRFSAERLKGVDSTLKIQPAKLEDSAVYLCASSFSTSGGETQYFGPGTRLLVL.

The CDR3 sequence is CASSQVAGGTYNEQFF. V usage is TRBV4-1 and J usage is TRBJ2-1; absent DNA, TCRdb's TRBD2 call cannot be checked. The CDR3 is made up of 16 amino acids. CDR1 is MGHRA, CDR2 YSYEKL, per germline.

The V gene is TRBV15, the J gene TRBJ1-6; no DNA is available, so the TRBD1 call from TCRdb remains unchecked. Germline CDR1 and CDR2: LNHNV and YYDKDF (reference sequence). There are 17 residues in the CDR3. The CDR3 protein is CATSRGQGDSYNSPLHF.

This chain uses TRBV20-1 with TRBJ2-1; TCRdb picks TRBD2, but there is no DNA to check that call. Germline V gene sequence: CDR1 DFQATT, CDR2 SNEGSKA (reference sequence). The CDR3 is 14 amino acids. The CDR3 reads CSASGREGYNEQFF.